These 11 T cell receptor beta chains originate from one sample sequenced in a study of cytomegalovirus exposure and HLA in healthy donors. The method was immunoSEQ multiplex PCR; TCRdb's version includes in-frame clones alone and lacks a portion of them. The table has 150,000 to 200,000 clones, almost 85% seen once. Sequenced sample: PBMCs. All receptors come from a man between 25 and 39 years old in good health and CMV-seropositive.

This chain connects TRBV25-1 to TRBJ2-5, with TRBD1 matching 9 bases. V shed 3 bases, J shed 5 bases, and the junction held 10 bases outside the gene matches. This CDR3 comprises 16 residues. CDR1 is MGHDK and CDR2 is SYGVNS in the germline V gene. The DNA for the CDR3 is TGTGCCAGCAGTGAGGGGACAGGGCGGCTGGCGGAGACCCAGTACTTC. Amino acid sequence: CASSEGTGRLAETQYF.

This chain's CDR3 is CASRRGRGSFF. For the CDR3, the DNA is TGTGCCAGCCGTCGGGGCCGGGGGTCTTTCTTT. The gene calls are TRBV28 and TRBJ1-1, with D perhaps matching TRBD1 (5 bases). Trimming removed 8 bases from V and 12 bases from J, with 16 bases in between. The CDR3 consists of 11 residues. Germline CDR1 is MDHEN and CDR2 is SYDVKM.

V is TRBV5-6 and J is TRBJ2-3, with 8 nucleotides matching TRBD2. The germline V gene encodes CDR1 SGHDT and CDR2 YYEEEE. V gave up 4 bases and J gave up 4 bases; unmatched junction bases: 5. This CDR3 region has 14 residues. The chain's CDR3 is CASSPSGGADTQYF. CDR3 nucleotides: TGTGCCAGCAGCCCGTCGGGGGGGGCAGATACGCAGTATTTT.

V gene TRBV5-6 combines with J gene TRBJ1-2, with D unresolved. The CDR3 length is 13 residues. Trimming removed 0 bases at V and 4 bases at J, with 7 bases between. Germline CDR1 SGHDT, CDR2 YYEEEE. CDR3 in amino acids: CASSLVAVYGYTF. The CDR3 DNA sequence: TGTGCCAGCAGCTTGGTTGCGGTCTATGGCTACACCTTC.

This chain joins TRBV7-3 and TRBJ1-3; no reliable D call. V shed 0 bases and J shed 0 bases, with 9 bases lying between them. The CDR3 is 16 residues long. From germline, CDR1 is SGHTA and CDR2 FQGTGA. CDR3 loop: CASSLTGGISGNTIYF. The CDR3 bases are TGTGCCAGCAGCTTAACCGGCGGTATCTCTGGAAACACCATATATTTT.

The chain combines TRBV18 with TRBJ2-7, with a weak D call TRBD1 (6 bases). Germline lookup yields CDR1 KGHSH and CDR2 LQKENI. CDR3 length: 16 residues. Trimming cost V 2 bases and J 0 bases, with 14 bases left between them. The CDR3 here is CASSPGTGTHSYEQYF. CDR3 DNA sequence: TGTGCCAGCTCACCAGGGACCGGGACACACTCCTACGAGCAGTACTTC. The complete variable domain, with remaining parts taken from reference TRBV18 and TRBJ2-7, reads NAGVMQNPRHLVRRRGQEARLRCSPMKGHSHVYWYRQLPEEGLKFMVYLQKENIIDESGMPKERFSAEFPKEGPSILRIQQVVRGDSAAYFCASSPGTGTHSYEQYFGPGTRLTVT.

The V gene is TRBV6-1, the J gene TRBJ2-3; D might be TRBD1 (6 bases). Germline values: CDR1 MNHNS, CDR2 SASEGT. V was cut by 6 bases and J by 2 bases, with 12 bases left in between. The CDR3 runs 14 residues. The CDR3 reads CASRERGYTDTQYF. In DNA form, the CDR3 reads TGTGCCAGCAGGGAAAGGGGGTACACAGATACGCAGTATTTT.

This chain joins TRBV28 and TRBJ1-6; maybe TRBD1 (6 bases). The CDR3 loop spans 14 amino acids. The germline gives CDR1 MDHEN, CDR2 SYDVKM. Deletions cut 1 base from V and 10 bases from J, with 11 bases between. DNA for the CDR3: TGTGCCAGCAGTTTATTTACAGGGAGATCACCCCTCCACTTT. It specifies CASSLFTGRSPLHF.

The V gene is TRBV30, the J gene TRBJ1-5; TRBD1 might be the D (6 bases). V shed 0 bases and J shed 6 bases, with 9 bases lying between them. Germline CDR1 GTSNPN, CDR2 SVGIG (reference sequence). This CDR3 spans 13 amino acids. CDR3 sequence: CAWSVGGTQPQHF. Here the CDR3 DNA reads TGTGCCTGGAGTGTTGGGGGCACTCAGCCCCAGCATTTT.

The chain is built from TRBV15 and TRBJ1-4; 7 nucleotides align to TRBD1. In germline, CDR1 is LNHNV, CDR2 YYDKDF (reference sequence). Trimming at V came to 2 bases and at J to 0 bases, leaving 3 bases not matched to a gene. The CDR3 extends over 16 amino acids. CDR3 sequence: CATSRYTGATNEKLFF. The CDR3 nucleotides read TGTGCCACCAGCAGATATACAGGGGCAACTAATGAAAAACTGTTTTTT.

The chain couples TRBV28 to TRBJ2-7; D is uncertain. CDR1 is MDHEN, CDR2 SYDVKM, per germline. The CDR3 runs 14 residues. V was clipped by 2 bases and J by 3 bases, with 11 bases between them. The CDR3 reads CASSLEELLYEQYF. CDR3 nucleotide sequence: TGTGCCAGCAGTTTAGAAGAGCTTCTCTACGAGCAGTACTTC.